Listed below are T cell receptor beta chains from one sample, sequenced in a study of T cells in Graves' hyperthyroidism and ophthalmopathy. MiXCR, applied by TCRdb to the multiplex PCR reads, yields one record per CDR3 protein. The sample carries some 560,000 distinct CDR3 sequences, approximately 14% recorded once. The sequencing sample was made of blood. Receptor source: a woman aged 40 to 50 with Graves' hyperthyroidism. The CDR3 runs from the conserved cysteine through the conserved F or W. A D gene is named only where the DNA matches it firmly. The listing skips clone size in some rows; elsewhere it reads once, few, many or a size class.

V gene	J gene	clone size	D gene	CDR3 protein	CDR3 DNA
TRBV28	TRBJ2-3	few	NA	CASSQDSPGHTQYF	TGTGCCAGCAGTCAGGACAGCCCCGGGCATACGCAGTATTTT
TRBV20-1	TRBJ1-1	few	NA	CSAIQNMGTEAFF	TGCAGTGCTATTCAGAACATGGGCACTGAAGCTTTCTTT
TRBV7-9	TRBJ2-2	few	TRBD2	CASSSGTSYGELFF	TGTGCCAGCAGCTCCGGGACTAGCTATGGGGAGCTGTTTTTT
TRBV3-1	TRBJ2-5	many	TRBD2	CASSQVLAGVGETQYF	TGTGCCAGCAGCCAAGTCCTAGCGGGAGTGGGAGAGACCCAGTACTTC
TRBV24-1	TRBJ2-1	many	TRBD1	CATSDSRTGDLCEQFF	TGTGCCACCAGTGACTCCCGGACAGGGGATCTTTGTGAGCAGTTCTTC
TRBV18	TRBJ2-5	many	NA	CASSSKPGKETQYF	TGTGCCAGCTCAAGCAAACCAGGGAAAGAGACCCAGTACTTC
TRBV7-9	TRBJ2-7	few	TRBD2	CASSPAGLAGVGEQYF	TGTGCCAGCAGCCCAGCAGGACTAGCGGGAGTTGGGGAGCAGTACTTC
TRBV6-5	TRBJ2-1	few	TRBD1	CASSYSTGKEQFF	TGTGCCAGCAGTTACTCGACAGGGAAGGAGCAGTTCTTC
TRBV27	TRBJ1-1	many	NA	CASSASTEYTEAFF	TGTGCCAGCAGTGCCTCGACAGAGTACACTGAAGCTTTCTTT
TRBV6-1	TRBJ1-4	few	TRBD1	CASSEADRGEKLFF	TGTGCCAGCAGTGAAGCGGACAGGGGCGAAAAACTGTTTTTT
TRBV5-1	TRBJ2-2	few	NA	CASRGFDTGELFF	TGCGCCAGCAGGGGGTTTGACACCGGGGAGCTGTTTTTT
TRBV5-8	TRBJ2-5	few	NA	CASSLGQTQATKETQYF	TGTGCCAGCAGCTTGGGGCAGACACAAGCTACGAAAGAGACCCAGTACTTC
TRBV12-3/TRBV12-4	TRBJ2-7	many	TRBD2	CASSLSGSLSYEQYF	TGTGCCAGCAGCCTTAGCGGGAGCCTCTCCTACGAGCAGTACTTC
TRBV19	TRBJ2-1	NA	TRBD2	CASSRTSGRAPDEQFF	TGTGCCAGTAGTCGGACTAGCGGGAGGGCCCCGGATGAGCAGTTCTTC
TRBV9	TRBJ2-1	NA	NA	CASSVVPGREQFF	TGTGCCAGCAGCGTAGTCCCAGGGCGTGAGCAGTTCTTC
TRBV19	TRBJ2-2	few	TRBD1	CASSRDRFTGELFF	TGTGCCAGTTCGAGGGACAGGTTCACCGGGGAGCTGTTTTTT
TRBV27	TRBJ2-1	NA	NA	CASSLDRRSSQFF	TGTGCCAGCAGTTTGGACAGACGAAGCTCGCAGTTCTTC
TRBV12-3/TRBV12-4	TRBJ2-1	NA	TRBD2	CAITGGASYNEQFF	TGTGCCATTACCGGGGGGGCCTCCTACAATGAGCAGTTCTTC
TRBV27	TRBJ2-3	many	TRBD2	CASSWAGGPTDTQYF	TGTGCCAGCAGTTGGGCGGGAGGGCCCACAGATACGCAGTATTTT
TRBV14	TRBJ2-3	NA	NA	CASSPPGQISTDTQYF	TGTGCCAGCAGCCCCCCGGGGCAGATTAGCACAGATACGCAGTATTTT
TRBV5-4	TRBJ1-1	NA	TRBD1	CASSRDSLNAFF	TGTGCCAGCAGCCGGGACAGTCTAAACGCTTTCTTT
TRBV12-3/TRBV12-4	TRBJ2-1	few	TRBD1	CASSFGDRYNEQFF	TGTGCCAGCAGTTTTGGGGACAGGTACAATGAGCAGTTCTTC
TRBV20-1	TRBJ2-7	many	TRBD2	CSAFGTNAYEQYF	TGCAGTGCCTTCGGGACTAACGCCTACGAGCAGTACTTC
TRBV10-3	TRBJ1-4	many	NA	CAISESRTENEKLFF	TGTGCCATCAGTGAGTCCCGGACGGAGAATGAAAAACTGTTTTTT
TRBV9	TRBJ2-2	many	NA	CASSERMGSGTGELFF	TGTGCCAGCAGCGAGAGGATGGGGAGCGGCACCGGGGAGCTGTTTTTT
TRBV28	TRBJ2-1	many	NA	CASSQTYNEQFF	TGTGCCAGCAGCCAAACATACAATGAGCAGTTCTTC
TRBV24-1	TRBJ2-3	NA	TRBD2	CATSDLLAGDGTDTQYF	TGTGCCACCAGTGATTTACTAGCGGGAGACGGCACAGATACGCAGTATTTT
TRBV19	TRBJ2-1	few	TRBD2	CASSAIAGGFGEQFF	TGTGCCAGTAGTGCCATAGCGGGAGGGTTCGGTGAGCAGTTCTTC
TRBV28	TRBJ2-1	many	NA	CASSGLALQFF	TGTGCCAGCAGCGGGCTAGCGCTACAGTTCTTC
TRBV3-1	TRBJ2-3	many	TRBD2	CASSPRTSGSSATDTQYF	TGTGCCAGCAGCCCGAGGACTAGCGGGAGTTCGGCCACAGATACGCAGTATTTT
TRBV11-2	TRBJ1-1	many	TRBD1	CASAKGDRDRAEAFF	TGTGCCAGCGCCAAAGGGGACAGGGACAGGGCTGAAGCTTTCTTT
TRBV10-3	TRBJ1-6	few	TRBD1	CAISESATGTGDSPLHF	TGTGCCATCAGTGAGAGTGCCACCGGGACAGGTGATTCACCCCTCCACTTT
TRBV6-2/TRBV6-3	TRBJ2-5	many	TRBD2	CASSYWGLPQETQYF	TGTGCCAGCAGTTACTGGGGACTACCTCAAGAGACCCAGTACTTC
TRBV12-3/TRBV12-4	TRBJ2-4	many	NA	CASSLGTLGKNIQYF	TGTGCCAGCAGTTTGGGGACACTCGGGAAAAACATTCAGTACTTC
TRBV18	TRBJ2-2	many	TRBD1	CASSLRTGFGGELFF	TGTGCCAGCTCTCTACGGACAGGGTTCGGCGGGGAGCTGTTTTTT
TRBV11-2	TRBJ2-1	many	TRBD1	CAMPTGDEQFF	TGTGCCATGCCAACAGGGGACGAGCAGTTCTTC
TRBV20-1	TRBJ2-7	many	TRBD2	CSARGAGGYEQYF	TGCAGTGCTAGGGGTGCGGGAGGCTACGAGCAGTACTTC
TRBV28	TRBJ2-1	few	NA	CASSFLANEQFF	TGTGCCAGCAGTTTTCTGGCCAATGAGCAGTTCTTC
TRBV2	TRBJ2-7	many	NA	CASSGSPWGAYEQYF	TGTGCCAGCAGTGGATCACCCTGGGGCGCCTACGAGCAGTACTTC
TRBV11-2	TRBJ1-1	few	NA	CASSSLAGTEAFF	TGTGCCAGCAGCTCCTTGGCTGGCACTGAAGCTTTCTTT
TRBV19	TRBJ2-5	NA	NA	CASSIVWGETQYF	TGTGCCAGTAGTATCGTCTGGGGGGAGACCCAGTACTTC
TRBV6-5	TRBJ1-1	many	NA	CASSYQSAGHTEAFF	TGTGCCAGCAGTTACCAGTCGGCAGGGCACACTGAAGCTTTCTTT
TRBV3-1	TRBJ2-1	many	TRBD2	CASSLRLAGPYNEQFF	TGTGCCAGCAGCCTGAGACTAGCGGGACCCTACAATGAGCAGTTCTTC
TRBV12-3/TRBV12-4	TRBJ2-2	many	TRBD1	CASSFGDSLGELFF	TGTGCCAGCAGTTTCGGGGACAGTCTGGGGGAGCTGTTTTTT
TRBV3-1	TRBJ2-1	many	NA	CASSPGTEYNEQFF	TGTGCCAGCAGCCCCGGGACGGAGTACAATGAGCAGTTCTTC
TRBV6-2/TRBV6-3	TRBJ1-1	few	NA	CASGVQANTEAFF	TGTGCCAGCGGTGTACAGGCGAACACTGAAGCTTTCTTT
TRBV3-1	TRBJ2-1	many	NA	CASSRDEFYNEQFF	TGTGCCAGCAGCCGGGACGAATTTTACAATGAGCAGTTCTTC
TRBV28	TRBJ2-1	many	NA	CASRRGRGAYNEQFF	TGTGCCAGCAGGAGGGGCAGGGGCGCCTACAATGAGCAGTTCTTC
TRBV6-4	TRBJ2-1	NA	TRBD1	CASRFDREYYNEQFF	TGTGCCAGCAGGTTTGACAGGGAATATTACAATGAGCAGTTCTTC
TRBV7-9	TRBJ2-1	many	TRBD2	CASSLMAGDYNEQFF	TGTGCCAGCAGCTTAATGGCGGGAGACTACAATGAGCAGTTCTTC
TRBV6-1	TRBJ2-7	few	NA	CASSPMAGEQYF	TGTGCCAGCAGTCCAATGGCGGGAGAGCAGTACTTC
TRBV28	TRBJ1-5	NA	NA	CASSFDLTQPQHF	TGTGCCAGCAGTTTCGACTTGACTCAGCCCCAGCATTTT
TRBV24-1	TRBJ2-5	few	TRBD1	CATSETGGNQETQYF	TGTGCCACCAGTGAGACAGGGGGTAACCAAGAGACCCAGTACTTC
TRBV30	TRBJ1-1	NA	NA	CAWRRVPEAFF	TGTGCCTGGAGGAGGGTTCCCGAAGCTTTCTTT
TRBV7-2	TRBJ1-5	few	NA	CASSEGPGGNQPQHF	TGTGCCAGCAGCGAAGGCCCGGGTGGCAATCAGCCCCAGCATTTT